This T cell receptor beta chain was captured by sequencing in a study of T cell responses to AZD1222 COVID-19 vaccine. Study as a whole: Pooled in the analysis were second doses at about 4 or about 12 weeks. Points from the study as a whole: At baseline, seropositivity was found in only 6 or 7 AZD1222 recipients. Two AZD1222 administrations were followed by greater Spike-specific TCR breadth and depth.

On this clone: Its antigen is undetermined.

The protocol was immunoSEQ multiplex PCR, while the TCRdb copy is restricted to in-frame clones and leaves out a portion. The sample shows fewer than 150,000 clones, more than 85% of them seen only once. Trimming removed 6 bases from V and 4 bases from J, with 18 bases in between. Germline assignment: CDR1 KGHDR and CDR2 SFDVKD. This CDR3 comprises 17 residues. The rearrangement uses TRBV24-1 and TRBJ2-6, with a weak D call TRBD1 (6 bases). The TCR comes from an adult in good health. The material was peripheral blood, obtained on day 0 of AZD1222 vaccination. CDR3 residues: CATSKGRGGRGANVLTF. The DNA of the CDR3 is TGTGCCACCAGTAAGGGCAGGGGCGGACGAGGGGCCAACGTCCTGACTTTC.